These T cell receptor beta chains were read from a single sample in a study of cytomegalovirus exposure and HLA in healthy donors. Clones were sequenced by immunoSEQ multiplex PCR, and TCRdb holds only the in-frame ones, with some missing. The sample yields around 140,000 clones, about three quarters seen once. Sequencing was done on a sample of PBMCs. The source is a man aged 45-65 years in good health and CMV-seropositive. The CDR3 runs from the conserved cysteine through the conserved F or W. D genes are given only for firm matches. Clone size is stated in some rows and not others, as once, few, many or a class when expanded.

clone size: few; D gene: NA; J gene: TRBJ2-5; V gene: TRBV11-3; CDR3 protein: CASSLTSKETQYF; CDR3 DNA: TGTGCCAGCAGCTTAACATCGAAAGAGACCCAGTACTTC
clone size: NA; D gene: TRBD1; J gene: TRBJ1-1; V gene: TRBV19; CDR3 protein: CASNAGTGGTPEAFF; CDR3 DNA: TGTGCCAGTAACGCCGGGACAGGGGGCACCCCTGAAGCTTTCTTT
clone size: NA; D gene: NA; J gene: TRBJ1-5; V gene: TRBV19; CDR3 protein: CASSISREVGNQPQHF; CDR3 DNA: TGTGCCAGTAGTATATCCAGGGAGGTGGGCAATCAGCCCCAGCATTTT
clone size: NA; D gene: NA; J gene: TRBJ2-2; V gene: TRBV7-9; CDR3 protein: CASRFGDNTGELFF; CDR3 DNA: TGTGCCAGCAGATTCGGGGATAACACCGGGGAGCTGTTTTTT
clone size: NA; D gene: TRBD1; J gene: TRBJ2-7; V gene: TRBV6-6; CDR3 protein: CASSFFRDRPYEQYF; CDR3 DNA: TGTGCCAGCAGTTTCTTCCGGGACAGGCCCTACGAGCAGTACTTC
clone size: NA; D gene: NA; J gene: TRBJ2-2; V gene: TRBV20-1; CDR3 protein: CSARGLGELFF; CDR3 DNA: TGCAGTGCTCGCGGTCTTGGGGAGCTGTTTTTT
clone size: NA; D gene: NA; J gene: TRBJ2-7; V gene: TRBV6-5; CDR3 protein: CASSLSVRGTYEQYF; CDR3 DNA: TGTGCCAGCAGTTTGAGTGTCAGGGGCACCTACGAGCAGTACTTC
clone size: NA; D gene: NA; J gene: TRBJ2-3; V gene: TRBV7-2; CDR3 protein: CASSLEPGETDTQYF; CDR3 DNA: TGTGCCAGCAGCTTAGAGCCAGGGGAAACAGATACGCAGTATTTT
clone size: NA; D gene: NA; J gene: TRBJ2-7; V gene: TRBV5-1; CDR3 protein: CASSSGGGPYEQYF; CDR3 DNA: TGCGCCAGCAGCTCCGGAGGGGGCCCCTACGAGCAGTACTTC
clone size: NA; D gene: TRBD1; J gene: TRBJ2-1; V gene: TRBV5-4; CDR3 protein: CASSPEGQGYFYNEQFF; CDR3 DNA: TGTGCCAGCAGCCCGGAGGGACAGGGATACTTCTACAATGAGCAGTTCTTC
clone size: NA; D gene: NA; J gene: TRBJ1-1; V gene: TRBV5-1; CDR3 protein: CASSGWESGGVDTEAFF; CDR3 DNA: TGCGCCAGCAGCGGGTGGGAATCCGGGGGGGTAGACACTGAAGCTTTCTTT
clone size: NA; D gene: NA; J gene: TRBJ1-2; V gene: TRBV5-4; CDR3 protein: CASSLGGQLGYTF; CDR3 DNA: TGTGCCAGCAGCTTGGGGGGGCAGCTTGGCTACACCTTC
clone size: once; D gene: NA; J gene: TRBJ1-4; V gene: TRBV7-8; CDR3 protein: CAIGGRKGWGEEKLFF; CDR3 DNA: TGTGCCATCGGGGGGCGTAAGGGGTGGGGTGAAGAAAAACTGTTTTTT
clone size: NA; D gene: NA; J gene: TRBJ1-1; V gene: TRBV6-4; CDR3 protein: CASSDSSRGTEAFF; CDR3 DNA: TGTGCCAGCAGTGACTCGAGTCGGGGGACCGAAGCTTTCTTT
clone size: NA; D gene: NA; J gene: TRBJ1-1; V gene: TRBV18; CDR3 protein: CASSPHGGENTEAFF; CDR3 DNA: TGTGCCAGCTCACCTCACGGCGGTGAGAACACTGAAGCTTTCTTT
clone size: few; D gene: TRBD2; J gene: TRBJ2-7; V gene: TRBV4-3; CDR3 protein: CASSQALADYYEQYF; CDR3 DNA: TGCGCCAGCAGCCAAGCACTAGCGGATTACTACGAGCAGTACTTC
clone size: NA; D gene: NA; J gene: TRBJ2-1; V gene: TRBV10-3; CDR3 protein: CAISTTGSDEQFF; CDR3 DNA: TGTGCCATCAGCACAACAGGGTCGGATGAGCAGTTCTTC
clone size: NA; D gene: TRBD1; J gene: TRBJ1-5; V gene: TRBV29-1; CDR3 protein: CSVLTGASDGAQHF; CDR3 DNA: TGCAGCGTTCTTACAGGGGCGTCTGATGGGGCCCAGCATTTT
clone size: NA; D gene: TRBD1; J gene: TRBJ1-2; V gene: TRBV7-8; CDR3 protein: CASSTRGGQVLVGYTF; CDR3 DNA: TGTGCCAGCAGCACCCGAGGGGGACAGGTATTAGTTGGCTACACCTTC
clone size: NA; D gene: NA; J gene: TRBJ2-3; V gene: TRBV6-4; CDR3 protein: CASSRTGEADTQYF; CDR3 DNA: TGTGCCAGCAGTAGAACGGGAGAGGCAGATACGCAGTATTTT
clone size: NA; D gene: NA; J gene: TRBJ2-3; V gene: TRBV5-6; CDR3 protein: CASSPLQRTSTDTQYF; CDR3 DNA: TGTGCCAGCAGCCCTCTACAGCGGACCAGCACAGATACGCAGTATTTT
clone size: NA; D gene: NA; J gene: TRBJ1-5; V gene: TRBV27; CDR3 protein: CASSLTAGTPGGQPQHF; CDR3 DNA: TGTGCCAGCAGTTTGACGGCCGGGACCCCGGGAGGTCAGCCCCAGCATTTT
clone size: NA; D gene: TRBD1; J gene: TRBJ2-7; V gene: TRBV9; CDR3 protein: CASSAQPGGAYEQYF; CDR3 DNA: TGTGCCAGCAGCGCGCAGCCAGGGGGAGCGTACGAGCAGTACTTT
clone size: once; D gene: TRBD2; J gene: TRBJ2-5; V gene: TRBV4-1; CDR3 protein: CASSQGLAGGETQYF; CDR3 DNA: TGCGCCAGCAGCCAGGGACTAGCGGGTGGGGAGACCCAGTACTTC
clone size: NA; D gene: TRBD2; J gene: TRBJ2-7; V gene: TRBV29-1; CDR3 protein: CSVVSSGGREQYF; CDR3 DNA: TGCAGCGTTGTAAGCAGCGGGGGACGCGAGCAGTACTTC
clone size: NA; D gene: NA; J gene: TRBJ2-2; V gene: TRBV2; CDR3 protein: CASRGDWAGELFF; CDR3 DNA: TGTGCCAGCAGAGGGGACTGGGCCGGGGAGCTGTTTTTT
clone size: NA; D gene: NA; J gene: TRBJ2-5; V gene: TRBV7-2; CDR3 protein: CASSTMGGAETQYF; CDR3 DNA: TGTGCCAGCAGCACCATGGGGGGGGCAGAGACCCAGTACTTC
clone size: NA; D gene: NA; J gene: TRBJ1-1; V gene: TRBV7-8; CDR3 protein: CASSGNTEAFF; CDR3 DNA: TGTGCCAGCTCAGGGAACACTGAAGCTTTCTTT
clone size: few; D gene: NA; J gene: TRBJ1-1; V gene: TRBV2; CDR3 protein: CASSALTGNTEAFF; CDR3 DNA: TGTGCCAGCAGTGCTCTTACGGGGAACACTGAAGCTTTCTTT